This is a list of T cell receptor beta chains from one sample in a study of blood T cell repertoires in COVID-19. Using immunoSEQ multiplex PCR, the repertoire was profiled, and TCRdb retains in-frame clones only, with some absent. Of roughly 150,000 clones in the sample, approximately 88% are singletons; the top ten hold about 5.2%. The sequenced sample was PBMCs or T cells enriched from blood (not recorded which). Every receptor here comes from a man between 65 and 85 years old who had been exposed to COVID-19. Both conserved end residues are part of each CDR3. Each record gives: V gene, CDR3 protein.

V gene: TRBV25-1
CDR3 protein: CASSEFGGAYEQYF

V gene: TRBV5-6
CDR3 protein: CASSYVPGQGADTQYF

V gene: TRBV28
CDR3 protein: CASSLSETQYF

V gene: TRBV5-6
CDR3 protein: CASSLWGGKVSYNEQFF

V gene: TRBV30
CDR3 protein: CAWSWAPMNTEAFF

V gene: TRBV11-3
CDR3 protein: CASSLGGSGAKNTEAFF

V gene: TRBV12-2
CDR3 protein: CASRLVHDRLAGGTTGELFF

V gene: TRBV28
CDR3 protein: CASSGRDRGRGYTF

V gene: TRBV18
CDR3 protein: CASSPTGNTEAFF

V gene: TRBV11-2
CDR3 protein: CASSLEVAGGLGSYNEQFF

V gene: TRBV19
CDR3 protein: CASSIGLDGYTF

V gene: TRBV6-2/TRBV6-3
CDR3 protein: CASSSTGVGYNEQFF

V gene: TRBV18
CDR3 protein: CASSHGLAGGPFQETQYF

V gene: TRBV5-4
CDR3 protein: CASSLEQGYGYTF

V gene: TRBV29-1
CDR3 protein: CSVEGAATRTGSYNEQFF

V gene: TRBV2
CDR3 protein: CAGSPLASTGELFF

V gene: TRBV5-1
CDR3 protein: CASSTRTSGSTGELFF

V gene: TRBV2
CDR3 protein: CASSKLLGAQPQHF

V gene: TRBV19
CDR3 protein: CASRQTSLEKLFF

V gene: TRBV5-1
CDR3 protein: CASSLGGQLNTEAFF

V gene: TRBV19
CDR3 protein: CASSGGTGGGETQYF

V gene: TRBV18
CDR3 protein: CASSRGQGPYEQYF

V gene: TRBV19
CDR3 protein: CASTPVGGETQYF

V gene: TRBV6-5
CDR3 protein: CASSPRDRSYEQYF

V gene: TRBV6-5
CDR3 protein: CASRRDRGLENIQYF

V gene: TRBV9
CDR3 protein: CASSVGSMEATDTQYF

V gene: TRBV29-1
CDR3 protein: CSVPEGGSTDTQYF

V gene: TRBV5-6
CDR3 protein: CASSEGHPYSPLHF